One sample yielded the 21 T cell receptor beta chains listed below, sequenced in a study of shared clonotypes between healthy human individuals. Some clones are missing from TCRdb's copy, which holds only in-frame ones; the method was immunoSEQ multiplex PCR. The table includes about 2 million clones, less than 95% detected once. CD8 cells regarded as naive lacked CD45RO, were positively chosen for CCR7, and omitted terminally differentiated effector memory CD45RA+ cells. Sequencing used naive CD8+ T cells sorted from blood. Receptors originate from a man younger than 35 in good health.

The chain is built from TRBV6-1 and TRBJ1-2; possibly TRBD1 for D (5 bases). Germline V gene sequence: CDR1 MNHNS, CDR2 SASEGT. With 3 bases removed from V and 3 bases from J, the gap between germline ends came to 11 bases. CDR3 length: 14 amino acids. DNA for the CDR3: TGTGCCAGCAGTGATATGGGGGGGTACTATGGCTACACCTTC. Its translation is CASSDMGGYYGYTF.

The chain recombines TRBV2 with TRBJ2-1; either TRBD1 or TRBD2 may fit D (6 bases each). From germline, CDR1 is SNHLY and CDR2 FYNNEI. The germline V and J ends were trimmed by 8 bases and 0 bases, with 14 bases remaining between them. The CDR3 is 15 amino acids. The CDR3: CASEGEASSYNEQFF. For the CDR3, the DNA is TGTGCCAGCGAGGGGGAGGCCAGCTCCTACAATGAGCAGTTCTTC.

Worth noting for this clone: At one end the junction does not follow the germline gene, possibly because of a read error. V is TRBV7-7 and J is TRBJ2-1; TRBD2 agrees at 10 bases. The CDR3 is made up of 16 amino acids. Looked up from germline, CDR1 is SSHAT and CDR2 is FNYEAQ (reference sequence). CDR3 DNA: TGTGCTAGCAGCTTATCGGAGCGGGAGGGCTACAATGAGCAGTTCTTC. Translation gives CASSLSEREGYNEQFF.

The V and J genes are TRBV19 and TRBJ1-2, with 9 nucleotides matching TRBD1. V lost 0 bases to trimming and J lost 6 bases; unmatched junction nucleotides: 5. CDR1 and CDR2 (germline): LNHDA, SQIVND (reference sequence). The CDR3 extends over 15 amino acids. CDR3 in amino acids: CASSIDTGGGDGYTF. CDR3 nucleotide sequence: TGTGCCAGTAGTATAGACACAGGGGGCGGAGATGGCTACACCTTC.

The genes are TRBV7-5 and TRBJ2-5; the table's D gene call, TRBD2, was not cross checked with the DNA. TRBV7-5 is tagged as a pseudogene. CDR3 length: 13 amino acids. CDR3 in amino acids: CARTKGLEETQYF. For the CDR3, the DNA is TGTGCCAGGACAAAAGGACTAGAAGAGACCCAGTACTTC.

The CDR3 is CASSSTAAIVSDEQYF. The DNA of the CDR3 is TGTGCCAGCAGTTCGACAGCGGCCATCGTGTCCGACGAGCAGTACTTC. V is TRBV6-6 and J is TRBJ2-7; either TRBD1 or TRBD2 may fit D (5 bases each). Germline loops: CDR1 MNHNY, CDR2 SVGAGI (reference sequence). Trimming left V 4 bases short and J 5 bases short, with 21 bases between. CDR3 size: 16 residues.

The CDR3 nucleotides read TGTGCCAGTTCTGAGAACACTGAAGCTTTCTTT. It codes for CASSENTEAFF. The chain employs TRBV19 and TRBJ1-1; no reliable D call. The CDR3 is 11 residues long. V lost 8 bases and J lost 1, with 5 bases in between. Germline assignment: CDR1 LNHDA and CDR2 SQIVND (reference sequence).

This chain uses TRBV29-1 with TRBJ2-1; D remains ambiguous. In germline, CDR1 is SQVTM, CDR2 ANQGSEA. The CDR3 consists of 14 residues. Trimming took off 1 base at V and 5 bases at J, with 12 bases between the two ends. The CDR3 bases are TGCAGCGTTGAAGGCTACCAGGTAAACAATGAGCAGTTCTTC. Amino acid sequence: CSVEGYQVNNEQFF.

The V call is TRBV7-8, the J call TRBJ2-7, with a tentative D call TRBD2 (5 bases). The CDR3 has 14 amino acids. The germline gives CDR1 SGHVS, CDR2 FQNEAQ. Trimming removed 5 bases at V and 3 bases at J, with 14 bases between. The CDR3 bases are TGTGCCAGCAGCCCGGGTCATGGAGGCTACGAGCAGTACTTC. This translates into CASSPGHGGYEQYF.

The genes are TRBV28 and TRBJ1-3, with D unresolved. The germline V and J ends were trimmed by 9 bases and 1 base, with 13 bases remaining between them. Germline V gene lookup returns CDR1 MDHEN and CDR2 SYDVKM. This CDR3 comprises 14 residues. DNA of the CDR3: TGTGCCAGTGGACGGATATTATCTGGAAACACCATATATTTT. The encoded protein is CASGRILSGNTIYF.

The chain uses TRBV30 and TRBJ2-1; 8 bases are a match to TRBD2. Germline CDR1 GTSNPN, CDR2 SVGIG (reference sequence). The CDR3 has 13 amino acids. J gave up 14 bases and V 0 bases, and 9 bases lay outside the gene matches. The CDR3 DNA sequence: TGTGCCTGGAGTGTATTAGCGGGGAAAATGGAGTTCTTC. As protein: CAWSVLAGKMEFF. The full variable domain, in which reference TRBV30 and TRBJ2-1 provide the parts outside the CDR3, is SQTIHQWPATLVQPVGSPLSLECTVEGTSNPNLYWYRQAAGRGLQLLFYSVGIGQISSEVPQNLSASRPQDRQFILSSKKLLLSDSGFYLCAWSVLAGKMEFFGPGTRLTVL.

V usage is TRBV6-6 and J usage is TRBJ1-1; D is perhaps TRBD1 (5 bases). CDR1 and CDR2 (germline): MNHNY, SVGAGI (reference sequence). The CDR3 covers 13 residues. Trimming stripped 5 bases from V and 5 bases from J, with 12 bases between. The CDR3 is CASSPPRGTEAFF. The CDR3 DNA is TGTGCCAGCAGTCCCCCTAGGGGTACTGAAGCTTTCTTT.

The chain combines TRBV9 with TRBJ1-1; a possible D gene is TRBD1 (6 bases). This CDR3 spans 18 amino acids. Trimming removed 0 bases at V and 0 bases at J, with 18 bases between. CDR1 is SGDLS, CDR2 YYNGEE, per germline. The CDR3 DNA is TGTGCCAGCAGCGTAGAGGACAGCCTTCCCCAAATGAACACTGAAGCTTTCTTT. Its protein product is CASSVEDSLPQMNTEAFF.

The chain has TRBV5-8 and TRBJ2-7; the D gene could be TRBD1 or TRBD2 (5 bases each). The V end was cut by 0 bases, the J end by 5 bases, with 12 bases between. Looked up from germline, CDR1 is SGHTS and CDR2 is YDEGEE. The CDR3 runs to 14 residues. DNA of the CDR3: TGTGCCAGCAGCTTGGTCCAGGGACCGCACGAGCAGTACTTC. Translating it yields CASSLVQGPHEQYF.

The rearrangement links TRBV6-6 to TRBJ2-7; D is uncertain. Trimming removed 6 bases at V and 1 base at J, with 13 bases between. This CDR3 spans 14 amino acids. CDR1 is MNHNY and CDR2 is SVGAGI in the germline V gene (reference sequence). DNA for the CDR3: TGTGCCAGCAGCCCCGTGGTCTCGTCCTACGAGCAGTACTTC. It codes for CASSPVVSSYEQYF.

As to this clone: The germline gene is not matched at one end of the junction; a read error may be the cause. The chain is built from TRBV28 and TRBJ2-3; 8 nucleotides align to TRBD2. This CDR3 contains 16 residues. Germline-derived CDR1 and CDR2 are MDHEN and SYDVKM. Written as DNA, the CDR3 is TGTGCCAGCAGCTTATCGGGGCGGGGGGCCGTAGATACGCAGTATTTT. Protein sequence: CASSLSGRGAVDTQYF.

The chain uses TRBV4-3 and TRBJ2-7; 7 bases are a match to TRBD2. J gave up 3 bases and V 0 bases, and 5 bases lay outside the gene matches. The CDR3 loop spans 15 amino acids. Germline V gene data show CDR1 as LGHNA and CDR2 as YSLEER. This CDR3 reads CASSQDWGGNYEQYF. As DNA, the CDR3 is TGCGCCAGCAGCCAAGATTGGGGGGGGAACTACGAGCAGTACTTC.

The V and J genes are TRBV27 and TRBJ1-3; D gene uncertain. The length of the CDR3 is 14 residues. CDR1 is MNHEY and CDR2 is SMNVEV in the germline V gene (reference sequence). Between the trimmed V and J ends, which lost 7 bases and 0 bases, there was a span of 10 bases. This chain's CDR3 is CASKERNSGNTIYF. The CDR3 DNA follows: TGTGCCAGCAAAGAGAGAAACTCTGGAAACACCATATATTTT.

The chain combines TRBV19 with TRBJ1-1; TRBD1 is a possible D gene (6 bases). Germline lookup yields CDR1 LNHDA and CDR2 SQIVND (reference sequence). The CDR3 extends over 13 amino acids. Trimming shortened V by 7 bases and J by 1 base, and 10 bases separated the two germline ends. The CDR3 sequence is CASTGTQNTEAFF. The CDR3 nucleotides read TGTGCCAGTACCGGGACACAGAACACTGAAGCTTTCTTT.

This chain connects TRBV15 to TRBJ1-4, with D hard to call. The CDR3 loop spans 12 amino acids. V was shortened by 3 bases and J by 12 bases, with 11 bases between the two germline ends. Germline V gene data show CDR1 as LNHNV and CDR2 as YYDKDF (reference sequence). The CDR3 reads CATSSEAGQLFF. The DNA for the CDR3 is TGTGCCACCAGCAGCGAGGCAGGCCAACTGTTTTTT. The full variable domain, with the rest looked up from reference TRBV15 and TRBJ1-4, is DAMVIQNPRYQVTQFGKPVTLSCSQTLNHNVMYWYQQKSSQAPKLLFHYYDKDFNNEADTPDNFQSRRPNTSFCFLDIRSPGLGDTAMYLCATSSEAGQLFFGSGTQLSVL.

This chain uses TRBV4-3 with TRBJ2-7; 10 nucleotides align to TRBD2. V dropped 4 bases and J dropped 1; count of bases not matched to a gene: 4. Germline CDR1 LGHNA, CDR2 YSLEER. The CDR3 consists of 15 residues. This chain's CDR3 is CASSPWTSGSYEQYF. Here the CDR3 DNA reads TGCGCCAGCAGCCCATGGACTAGCGGATCCTACGAGCAGTACTTC.